The present T cell receptor (beta chain) was sequenced within a study of neurological immune-mediated disorders (dated by TCRdb to about 2019). Some background on the complete study: The study compared peripheral blood TCR-beta repertoires of HTLV-I-associated myelopathy (HAM/TSP) patients, multiple sclerosis patients and healthy controls using UMI-based sequencing. Alongside PBMC samples, the set of more than 80 TCR-beta libraries contained longitudinal samples, technical triplicates, and paired CD4+ and CD8+ T-cell subsets that had been sorted. Longitudinal HAM/TSP donors and healthy donors each had 3 time-points at intervals of roughly 3-45 months. Of the 65 to 70 subjects in the cohort, some 15 were HAM/TSP patients, some 34 were multiple sclerosis patients, and some 20 were healthy controls. General findings and caveats noted by the study authors: TCR clonal expansion was highest in HAM/TSP patients and lowest in MS patients, with MS patients falling below even healthy controls. No identical CDR3 amino acid sequences were shared among expanded clones across subjects, suggesting private TCR-beta repertoires in all groups.

In this sample, this clonotype turned up many times. The clone's antigen remains unknown. No much larger clone is present one base from it, and per-base qualities are unavailable. cDNA synthesis used template-switch 5'RACE with a primer carrying a 10-nucleotide random unique molecular identifier tagging each TCR transcript. Every sequencing run yielded over 180 million TCR-beta sequences covering 15-18 subjects. The RNeasy kit was used to extract total RNA. TCR-beta VDJ regions were amplified with primers for the TCR constant region and the 5'RACE anchor, using the KAPA Real-time Library Amplification kit. A first PCR added sample indexes and Illumina adaptors, after which a second PCR increased the library yield. After purification with Ampure beads, the TCR product of roughly 650 bp was size-selected on a 2% E-gel SizeSelection system. Before pooling, library quality was assessed on a Bioanalyzer, concentration was determined with Qubit, and library quantification was performed with the Kapa Library Quantification kit. An Illumina HiSeq 2500 was used to sequence the libraries paired-end at 2 x 150 bp. To increase sequence diversity, about 24-32% phiX was spiked into each library pool. On the study's bioinformatics: The UMI-based MiGEC pipeline processed quality-filtered reads and removed over 75% of raw TCR sequences during error correction. IMGT germline references were used for aligning VDJ genes, and each clonotype was defined as a unique CDR3 amino acid sequence together with its V-J genes. Clonal expansion, Shannon diversity and CDR3 relatedness were evaluated with VDJtools (CalcPairwiseDistances, ClusterSamples), while phylogenetic trees were built in CLCbio workbench. Using coefficient-of-variation modelling across technical triplicates, the study counted a clone as expanded if it had at least 8 unique UMIs. Using fastp trimming at Q25 and MiXCR clonotype assembly, TCRdb reanalyzed the public sequencing data and kept in-frame beta chains. CDR3 protein duplicates are merged, each entry listing the most common genes and DNA. The V and J calls here are based on TCRdb, not the publication. The sample table contains approximately 85,000 distinct CDR3 sequences; only one count was recorded for about 13% of them. The ten largest clones represent 5% of the sample.

What the time point label conveys for this sample: longitudinal time-point 2. For unsorted PBMC libraries, 2 million PBMCs were used after storage in RNAlater at -80 degrees C until RNA extraction. Peripheral blood underwent Ficoll-Hypaque density gradient centrifugation to isolate PBMCs, which were then cryopreserved in liquid nitrogen. Including cysteine and phenylalanine, the CDR3 has 14 amino acids. Only the CDR3 part of the read is kept: 42 bases, read in frame from the first base. CDR1 and CDR2, per the germline V gene (reference sequence), are DFQATT and SNEGSKA. V was cut back by 1 base and J by 3 bases, leaving a gap of 13 bases between them.

This clonotype was sampled from a female donor with HTLV-1-associated myelopathy (HAM/TSP). In this chain, TRBV20-1 is recombined with TRBJ2-7, with a weak D call of TRBD2 (7 bases match). Material for sequencing was PBMCs. The DNA is TGCAGTGCTAGAGTTGGCGGGGGCCACTACGAGCAGTACTTC. This sequence encodes CSARVGGGHYEQYF.